This TCR beta chain is from a study of CD8 T cells in cerebrospinal fluid in Alzheimer's disease. About the research overall: Plate-based nested PCR sequencing and droplet-based sequencing measured CSF T cell clonal expansion. General observations from the study: In mild cognitive impairment or Alzheimer's disease, the biggest CSF clone made up more TCRs than in controls. Healthy subjects less often had a clone of at least 3% than Alzheimer's patients.

10X single-cell V(D)J and 5' gene-expression libraries profiled CSF cells. TCRdb re-called the 10x single-cell sequencing reads and shows each CDR3 protein once, DNA omitted. Its clone listing holds around 1,200 distinct CDR3 sequences. The CDR3 spans 13 residues. From germline, CDR1 is LNHDA and CDR2 SQIVND (reference sequence). This clonotype ranks as medium-sized (0.01 to 0.1%) in terms of frequency. Its antigen is unknown. The sample consisted of cerebrospinal fluid. The source of this sequence is a human donor in good health. J is TRBJ2-3 and V is TRBV19; absent DNA, TCRdb's TRBD2 call cannot be checked. This CDR3 reads CASNMGRTDTQYF.